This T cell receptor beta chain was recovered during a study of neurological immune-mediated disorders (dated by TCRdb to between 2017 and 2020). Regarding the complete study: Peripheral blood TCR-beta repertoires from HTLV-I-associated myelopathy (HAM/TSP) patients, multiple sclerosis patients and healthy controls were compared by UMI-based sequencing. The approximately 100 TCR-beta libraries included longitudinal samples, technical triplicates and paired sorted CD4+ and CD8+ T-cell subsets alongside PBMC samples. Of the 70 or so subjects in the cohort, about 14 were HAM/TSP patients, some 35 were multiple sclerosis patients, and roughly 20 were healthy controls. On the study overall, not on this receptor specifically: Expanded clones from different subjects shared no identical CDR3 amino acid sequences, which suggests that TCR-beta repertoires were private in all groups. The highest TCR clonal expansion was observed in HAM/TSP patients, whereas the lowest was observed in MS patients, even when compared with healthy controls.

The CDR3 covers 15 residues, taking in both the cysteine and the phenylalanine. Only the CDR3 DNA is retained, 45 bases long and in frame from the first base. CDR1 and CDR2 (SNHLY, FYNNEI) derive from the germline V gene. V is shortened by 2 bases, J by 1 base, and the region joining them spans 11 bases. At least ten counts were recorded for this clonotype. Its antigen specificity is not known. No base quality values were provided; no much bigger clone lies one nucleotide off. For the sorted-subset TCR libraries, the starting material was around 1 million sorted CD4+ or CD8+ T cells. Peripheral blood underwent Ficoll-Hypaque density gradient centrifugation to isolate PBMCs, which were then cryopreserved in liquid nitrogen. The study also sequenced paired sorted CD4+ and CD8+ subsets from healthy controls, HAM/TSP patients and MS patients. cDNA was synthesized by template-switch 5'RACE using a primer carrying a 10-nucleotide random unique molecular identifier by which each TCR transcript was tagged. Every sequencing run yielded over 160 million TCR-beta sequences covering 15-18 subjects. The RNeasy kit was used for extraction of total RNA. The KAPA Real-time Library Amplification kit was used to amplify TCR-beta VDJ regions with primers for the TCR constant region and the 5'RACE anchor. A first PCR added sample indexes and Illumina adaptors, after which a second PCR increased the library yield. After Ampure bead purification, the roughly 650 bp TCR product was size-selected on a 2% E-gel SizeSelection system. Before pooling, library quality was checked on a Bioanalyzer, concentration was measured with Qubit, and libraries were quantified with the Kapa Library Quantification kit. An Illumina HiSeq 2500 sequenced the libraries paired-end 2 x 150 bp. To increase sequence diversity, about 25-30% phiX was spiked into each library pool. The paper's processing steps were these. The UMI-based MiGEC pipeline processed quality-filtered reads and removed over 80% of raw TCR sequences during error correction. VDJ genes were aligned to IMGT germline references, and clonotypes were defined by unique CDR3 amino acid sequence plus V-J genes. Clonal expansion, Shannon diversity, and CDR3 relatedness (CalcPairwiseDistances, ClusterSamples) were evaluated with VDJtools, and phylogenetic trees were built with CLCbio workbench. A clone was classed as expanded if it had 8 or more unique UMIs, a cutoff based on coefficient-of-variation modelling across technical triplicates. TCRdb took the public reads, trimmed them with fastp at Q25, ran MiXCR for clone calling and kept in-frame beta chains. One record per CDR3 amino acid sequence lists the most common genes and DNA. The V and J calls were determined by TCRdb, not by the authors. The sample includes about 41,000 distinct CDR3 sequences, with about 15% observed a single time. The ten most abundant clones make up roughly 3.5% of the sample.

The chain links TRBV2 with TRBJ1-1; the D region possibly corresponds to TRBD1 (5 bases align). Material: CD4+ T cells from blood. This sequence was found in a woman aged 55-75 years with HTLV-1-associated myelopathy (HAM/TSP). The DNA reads TGTGCCAGCAGTGAACAGTGGGGGGAGAACACTGAAGCTTTCTTT. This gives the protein CASSEQWGENTEAFF.